These 26 T cell receptor beta chains originate from one sample sequenced in a study of T cell responses to AZD1222 COVID-19 vaccine. TCRdb keeps only in-frame clones here, not all; method: immunoSEQ multiplex PCR. Of some 170,000 clones in the sample, 85% to 90% are singletons; the top ten hold 1.6%. The starting material was peripheral blood, obtained on day 0 of AZD1222 vaccination. The receptor source for this set is an adult in good health.

The chain joins TRBV11-3 to TRBJ1-1; D unclear. Per germline, CDR1 SGHNT and CDR2 YENEEA. V lost 5 bases to trimming and J lost 1 base, with 20 bases between them. This CDR3 spans 17 amino acids. This CDR3 reads CASSPFEAEVWNTEAFF. CDR3 bases: TGTGCCAGCAGCCCCTTCGAGGCAGAAGTTTGGAACACTGAAGCTTTCTTT.

Only one count was recorded for this clone. This rearrangement joins TRBV3-1 (or the pseudogene TRBV3-2) to TRBJ2-1; 10 bases line up with TRBD2. V shed 2 bases, J shed 7 bases, and the junction held 8 bases outside the gene matches. The CDR3 loop spans 16 amino acids. Germline V CDR1 and CDR2: LGHDT, YNNKEL (reference sequence). The CDR3 DNA reads TGTGCCAGCAGCCAATCAGCGGGAGGGCCCGGTAATGAGCAGTTCTTC. It yields the protein CASSQSAGGPGNEQFF.

The chain employs TRBV3-1 (or the pseudogene TRBV3-2) and TRBJ1-3; D is ambiguous. V was trimmed by 0 bases and J by 0 bases, leaving 9 bases between them. This CDR3 has 16 residues. From germline, CDR1 is LGHDT and CDR2 YNNKEL (reference sequence). CDR3 residues: CASSQEGYGSGNTIYF. The CDR3 DNA sequence: TGTGCCAGCAGCCAAGAAGGTTACGGCTCTGGAAACACCATATATTTT.

CDR3 sequence (DNA): TGCGCCAGCAGCGCCGGGACAGGGGGCACTGAAGCTTTCTTT. This encodes CASSAGTGGTEAFF. The J gene is TRBJ1-1, the V gene TRBV5-1; 11 bases line up with TRBD1. The CDR3 spans 14 residues. Germline lookup yields CDR1 SGHRS and CDR2 YFSETQ. V was pared by 4 bases and J by 4 bases, with 3 bases of the junction left unmatched.

This clone was seen only once. The chain combines TRBV4-2 with TRBJ2-5; no definite D call. Between the trimmed V and J ends, which lost 0 bases and 3 bases, there was a span of 8 bases. Germline CDR1 LGHNA, CDR2 YNFKEQ. The CDR3 is 14 amino acids. The CDR3 DNA reads as TGTGCCAGCAGCCAAGATCTTTTAAAAGAGACCCAGTACTTC. Amino acid sequence: CASSQDLLKETQYF.

The J gene is TRBJ2-1, the V gene TRBV11-2, with a weak D call TRBD2 (6 bases). CDR1 is SGHAT, CDR2 FQNNGV, per germline. With 4 bases removed from V and 7 bases from J, the gap between germline ends came to 17 bases. The CDR3 runs to 15 residues. For the CDR3, the DNA is TGTGCCAGCAGCTCCCTTCGGGCGGGATTGAATGAGCAGTTCTTC. This gives the protein CASSSLRAGLNEQFF.

The chain carries TRBV30 and TRBJ1-3; 7 bases fit TRBD1. Germline lookup yields CDR1 GTSNPN and CDR2 SVGIG (reference sequence). The CDR3 runs 14 residues. The junction had 3 bases not matched to a gene; V was cut back by 0 bases and J by 4 bases. CDR3 bases: TGTGCCTGGAGTGTCCCGGGACAGGGAAACACCATATATTTT. This codes for CAWSVPGQGNTIYF.

The chain uses TRBV19 and TRBJ2-2, with 8 bases fitting TRBD2. Trimming removed 1 base from V and 4 bases from J; junction bases left unmatched: 5. The CDR3 spans 16 residues. Germline assignment: CDR1 LNHDA and CDR2 SQIVND (reference sequence). CDR3 amino acids: CASSIGTSNPTGELFF. CDR3 bases: TGTGCCAGTAGTATAGGGACTAGCAACCCCACCGGGGAGCTGTTTTTT.

The V call is TRBV15, the J call TRBJ1-4; 10 positions agree with TRBD1. Trimming cost V 0 bases and J 5 bases; bases outside gene matches: 0. The CDR3 is 15 amino acids. Germline CDR1 reads LNHNV; CDR2 reads YYDKDF (reference sequence). This CDR3 is CATSREDRGNEKLFF. In DNA form, the CDR3 reads TGTGCCACCAGCAGAGAGGACAGGGGGAATGAAAAACTGTTTTTT.

The chain recombines TRBV11-2 with TRBJ2-7; 8 bases are shared with TRBD2. V trimming: 1 base; J trimming: 4 bases; junction bases outside the gene matches: 9. Germline-derived CDR1 and CDR2 are SGHAT and FQNNGV. The length of the CDR3 is 16 residues. This CDR3 reads CASSLVDLPGGYEQYF. The CDR3 bases are TGTGCCAGCAGCTTAGTAGATTTGCCGGGAGGGTACGAGCAGTACTTC.

J is TRBJ1-2 and V is TRBV27; perhaps TRBD1 as D (5 bases). V lost 8 bases and J lost 0, with 7 bases in between. Germline V lookup: CDR1 MNHEY, CDR2 SMNVEV (reference sequence). This CDR3 spans 12 amino acids. The CDR3 DNA reads TGTGCCAGCTGGACAACTAACTATGGCTACACCTTC. This encodes CASWTTNYGYTF.

The CDR3: CASGTGWDTIYF. The CDR3 DNA reads TGTGCCAGCGGAACAGGGTGGGACACCATATATTTT. V is TRBV25-1 and J is TRBJ1-3, with D perhaps TRBD1 (6 bases). The length of the CDR3 is 12 residues. The germline gives CDR1 MGHDK, CDR2 SYGVNS. With 8 bases removed from V and 8 bases from J, the gap between germline ends came to 13 bases. Using reference TRBV25-1 and TRBJ1-3 for the parts outside the CDR3, the full variable domain is EADIYQTPRYLVIGTGKKITLECSQTMGHDKMYWYQQDPGMELHLIHYSYGVNSTEKGDLSSESTVSRIRTEHFPLTLESARPSHTSQYLCASGTGWDTIYFGEGSWLTVV.

The rearrangement links TRBV7-9 to TRBJ2-7; D is perhaps TRBD2 (6 bases). V was cut by 2 bases and J by 6 bases, with 11 bases left in between. The CDR3 length is 13 residues. Germline V lookup: CDR1 SEHNR, CDR2 FQNEAQ (reference sequence). The CDR3 loop reads CASSLSTGSEQYV. In DNA form, the CDR3 reads TGTGCCAGCAGCTTAAGTACCGGGAGCGAGCAGTACGTC.

The gene calls are TRBV6-5 and TRBJ1-1, with TRBD1 matching over 7 bases. J gave up 1 base and V 7 bases, and 9 bases lay outside the gene matches. The germline gives CDR1 MNHEY, CDR2 SVGAGI. This CDR3 has 15 amino acids. CDR3 amino acids: CASIRQGGPNTEAFF. In DNA form, the CDR3 reads TGTGCCAGCATCCGACAGGGCGGACCGAACACTGAAGCTTTCTTT.

This rearrangement joins TRBV19 to TRBJ1-5; 8 bases align to TRBD1. V shed 4 bases, J shed 0 bases, and the junction held 5 bases outside the gene matches. CDR1 is LNHDA, CDR2 SQIVND, per germline (reference sequence). CDR3 length: 16 amino acids. CDR3 residues: CASSTDRGYSNQPQHF. The DNA for the CDR3 is TGTGCCAGTAGTACCGACAGGGGTTATAGCAATCAGCCCCAGCATTTT.

This chain joins TRBV4-3 and TRBJ2-7; 7 bases match TRBD1. In germline, CDR1 is LGHNA, CDR2 YSLEER. There are 17 residues in the CDR3. Unmatched junction bases numbered 8, after V lost 0 bases and J lost 0 bases. This CDR3 is CASSQDLGTVLSYEQYF. CDR3 nucleotides: TGCGCCAGCAGCCAAGATCTAGGGACAGTACTCTCCTACGAGCAGTACTTC.

The V and J genes are TRBV13 and TRBJ2-2; 11 nucleotides line up with TRBD1. Looked up from germline, CDR1 is PRHDT and CDR2 is FYEKMQ (reference sequence). The CDR3 runs to 15 residues. The ends lost 5 bases at V and 5 bases at J; junction bases unmatched: 4. CDR3 region: CASSPDRGLTGELFF. The CDR3 DNA reads as TGTGCCAGCAGCCCGGACAGGGGGCTAACCGGGGAGCTGTTTTTT.

This clone appeared a single time. The DNA of the CDR3 is TGTGCCAGCAGCTCGACAGCCACCTCTAACTATGGCTACACCTTC. It codes for CASSSTATSNYGYTF. The gene calls are TRBV7-8 and TRBJ1-2; D might be TRBD1 (5 bases). Germline CDR1 SGHVS, CDR2 FQNEAQ. The CDR3 spans 15 residues. Trimming took 4 bases from V and 0 from J, leaving 12 bases between them.

The V and J genes are TRBV3-1 (or the pseudogene TRBV3-2) and TRBJ2-5; a possible D gene is TRBD2 (7 bases). In germline, CDR1 is LGHDT, CDR2 YNNKEL (reference sequence). The germline V and J ends were trimmed by 2 bases and 1 base, with 11 bases remaining between them. The CDR3 runs to 15 residues. CDR3 sequence reads: CASSQLRGGQETQYF. Written as DNA, the CDR3 is TGTGCCAGCAGCCAACTAAGGGGGGGCCAAGAGACCCAGTACTTC.

The chain recombines TRBV2 with TRBJ2-2; TRBD1 is a possible D gene (6 bases). Germline V gene lookup returns CDR1 SNHLY and CDR2 FYNNEI. The CDR3 spans 14 residues. V lost 11 bases and J lost 4, with 17 bases in between. CDR3 nucleotide sequence: TGTGCCGGTAGTCGGGACACACTCACCGGGGAGCTGTTTTTT. It is translated as CAGSRDTLTGELFF. The full variable domain, with the rest looked up from reference TRBV2 and TRBJ2-2, is EPEVTQTPSHQVTQMGQEVILRCVPISNHLYFYWYRQILGQKVEFLVSFYNNEISEKSEIFDDQFSVERPDGSNFTLKIRSTKLEDSAMYFCAGSRDTLTGELFFGEGSRLTVL.

The rearrangement links TRBV4-3 to TRBJ1-5, with no clear D. The CDR3 covers 14 residues. The germline V gene encodes CDR1 LGHNA and CDR2 YSLEER. The ends were cut back, 0 bases at V and 9 bases at J, with 12 bases in the middle. The CDR3 nucleotides read TGCGCCAGCAGCCAAGATTCGGGAACGGGGCCCCAGCATTTT. Amino acids: CASSQDSGTGPQHF.

This chain joins TRBV6-5 and TRBJ2-2; D may be TRBD1 or TRBD2 (5 bases each). Germline-derived CDR1 and CDR2 are MNHEY and SVGAGI. This CDR3 has 15 residues. Trimming stripped 3 bases from V and 6 bases from J, with 14 bases between. The CDR3: CASSYRGVGAGELFF. CDR3 coding DNA: TGTGCCAGCAGTTATCGGGGTGTGGGGGCCGGGGAGCTGTTTTTT.

This clone was seen a few times. The CDR3 nucleotides read TGTGCCAGCTTATCGGGACAGGGCTACACTGAAGCTTTCTTT. Its protein product is CASLSGQGYTEAFF. This rearrangement joins TRBV18 to TRBJ1-1, with TRBD1 identical over 9 bases. CDR3 length: 14 residues. V lost 7 bases to trimming and J lost 3 bases; unmatched junction nucleotides: 6. Per germline, CDR1 KGHSH and CDR2 LQKENI.

This clone appeared once. J is TRBJ1-1 and V is TRBV28, with D perhaps TRBD1 (5 bases). V was clipped by 5 bases and J by 8 bases, with 15 bases between them. The CDR3 spans 13 residues. Germline assignment: CDR1 MDHEN and CDR2 SYDVKM. In DNA, the CDR3 is TGTGCCAGCAGTAGGCAGGGTGGTAGAGAAGCTTTCTTT. Its protein product is CASSRQGGREAFF.

The chain joins TRBV29-1 to TRBJ2-3, with D perhaps TRBD2 (6 bases). The CDR3 consists of 13 residues. V shed 5 bases and J shed 5 bases, with 14 bases lying between them. The germline V gene encodes CDR1 SQVTM and CDR2 ANQGSEA. CDR3 DNA: TGCAGCGTTTATAGGGGAGGTAGAGATACGCAGTATTTT. Protein product: CSVYRGGRDTQYF.

This clone is a singleton in its sample. This chain joins TRBV4-3 and TRBJ2-1; unclear D gene. Germline V gene lookup returns CDR1 LGHNA and CDR2 YSLEER. With 0 bases removed from V and 7 bases from J, the gap between germline ends came to 10 bases. The CDR3 has 14 residues. CDR3 residues: CASSQDMQRNEQFF. The CDR3 DNA reads TGCGCCAGCAGCCAAGACATGCAGAGAAATGAGCAGTTCTTC.